The 22 T cell receptor beta chains below all came from one sample that was sequenced in a study of control samples from healthy donors and cancer patients. Clones were sequenced by immunoSEQ multiplex PCR, and TCRdb holds only the in-frame ones, with some missing. The sample gives about 180,000 clones, around 90% of which show up once; approximately 1.5% is in the top ten. The source material was blood. All receptors come from a man aged 30 to 45 in good health.

The rearrangement links TRBV5-1 to TRBJ2-7, with 11 nucleotides matching TRBD2. J was trimmed by 3 bases and V by 1 base; bases with no gene match: 3. Germline values: CDR1 SGHRS, CDR2 YFSETQ. The CDR3 loop spans 15 amino acids. The CDR3 DNA reads as TGCGCCAGCAGCTTGAGTCTAGCGGGGGGCTACGAGCAGTACTTC. This gives the protein CASSLSLAGGYEQYF.

The chain joins TRBV4-3 to TRBJ1-2; D might be TRBD1 (5 bases). V was cut by 6 bases and J by 3 bases, with 17 bases left in between. CDR3 length: 15 residues. Germline assignment: CDR1 LGHNA and CDR2 YSLEER. CDR3 region: CASSPSRRGHYGYTF. The CDR3 DNA reads as TGCGCCAGCAGTCCGAGTAGGCGGGGCCACTATGGCTACACCTTC.

The gene calls are TRBV3-1 (or the pseudogene TRBV3-2) and TRBJ2-5; D uncertain. Trimming took off 2 bases at V and 5 bases at J, with 18 bases between the two ends. The V gene's germline CDR1 is LGHDT and CDR2 YNNKEL (reference sequence). The CDR3 contains 16 residues. The CDR3 sequence: CASSQKSSPYPETQYF. CDR3 bases: TGTGCCAGCAGCCAAAAGTCCAGCCCCTATCCCGAGACCCAGTACTTC.

The V and J genes are TRBV7-2 and TRBJ1-1; no reliable D call. The CDR3 is 13 amino acids. CDR1 is SGHTA and CDR2 is FQGNSA in the germline V gene. Trimming removed 0 bases from V and 6 bases from J, with 8 bases in between. CDR3 bases: TGTGCCAGCAGCTTAGCGCTGATGCCTGAAGCTTTCTTT. It specifies CASSLALMPEAFF.

The rearrangement joins TRBV7-2 to TRBJ2-2, with 11 bases identical to TRBD2. The CDR3 extends over 17 amino acids. Germline trimming cut 1 base from V and 1 base from J; bases unmatched to any gene: 2. Germline assignment: CDR1 SGHTA and CDR2 FQGNSA. CDR3 region: CASSLGGLAGNTGELFF. CDR3 DNA: TGTGCCAGCAGCTTAGGAGGACTAGCGGGGAACACCGGGGAGCTGTTTTTT.

CDR3 residues: CASRGPRAVGNTEAFF. The DNA of the CDR3 is TGTGCCAGCAGGGGTCCTCGGGCCGTTGGGAACACTGAAGCTTTCTTT. V is TRBV2 and J is TRBJ1-1; D is unresolved. Germline V lookup: CDR1 SNHLY, CDR2 FYNNEI. The ends were cut back, 6 bases at V and 1 base at J, with 18 bases in the middle. The CDR3 runs to 16 residues.

The chain combines TRBV5-6 with TRBJ2-7, with D possibly matching TRBD2 (6 bases). The CDR3 totals 15 residues. Trimming stripped 0 bases from V and 0 bases from J, with 10 bases between. Germline lookup yields CDR1 SGHDT and CDR2 YYEEEE. CDR3 residues: CASSLVEGRSYEQYF. The CDR3 coding sequence is TGTGCCAGCAGCTTGGTGGAGGGGCGCTCCTACGAGCAGTACTTC.

The table lists this clone with a count of one. The genes are TRBV4-1 and TRBJ2-3; no clear D. Germline CDR1 and CDR2: MGHRA and YSYEKL. Trimming took 0 bases from V and 5 from J, leaving 6 bases between them. CDR3 length equals 13 residues. CDR3 in amino acids: CASSQDRLDTQYF. The CDR3 DNA is TGCGCCAGCAGCCAAGATCGGCTAGATACGCAGTATTTT.

The V gene is TRBV27, the J gene TRBJ1-2; no clear D gene. Germline V CDR1 and CDR2: MNHEY, SMNVEV (reference sequence). With 5 bases removed from V and 4 bases from J, the gap between germline ends came to 23 bases. The CDR3 covers 17 residues. The chain's CDR3 is CASSPNHRDHRTYGYTF. As DNA, the CDR3 is TGTGCCAGCAGTCCTAATCATCGGGATCATCGGACCTATGGCTACACCTTC.

This clone came up once. The chain carries TRBV28 and TRBJ1-6, with 8 bases that match TRBD1. The CDR3 has 16 amino acids. CDR1 and CDR2 from the germline V gene are MDHEN and SYDVKM. The V and J ends lost 5 bases and 6 bases, in that order; junction bases with no gene match: 9. The CDR3 protein is CASSTKQGVGNSPLHF. The CDR3, as DNA: TGTGCCAGCAGTACTAAACAGGGGGTGGGTAATTCACCCCTCCACTTT.

The J gene is TRBJ1-4, the V gene TRBV29-1; TRBD1 matches at 10 bases. Germline V gives CDR1 SQVTM, CDR2 ANQGSEA. V lost 6 bases to trimming and J lost 6 bases; unmatched junction nucleotides: 1. CDR3 length: 12 amino acids. This CDR3 is CSVGQGYEKLFF. The CDR3 nucleotides are TGCAGCGTGGGACAGGGGTATGAAAAACTGTTTTTT.

CDR3 nucleotide sequence: TGTGCCAGCAGCCCTTTACAGGGATTGGCCTATGGCTACACCTTC. Translation: CASSPLQGLAYGYTF. The rearrangement uses TRBV2 and TRBJ1-2, with D maybe TRBD1 (6 bases). Germline V gives CDR1 SNHLY, CDR2 FYNNEI. CDR3 length: 15 amino acids. V dropped 6 bases and J dropped 4 bases, with 18 bases sitting between them.

The genes are TRBV11-2 and TRBJ1-1, with a weak D call TRBD1 (6 bases). V shed 1 base and J shed 5 bases, with 8 bases lying between them. Germline V gene data show CDR1 as SGHAT and CDR2 as FQNNGV. The CDR3 runs to 13 residues. The CDR3 is CASSLAGTTEAFF. Here the CDR3 DNA reads TGTGCCAGCAGCTTAGCCGGGACAACTGAAGCTTTCTTT.

The chain has TRBV28 and TRBJ2-5; TRBD1 aligns across 10 bases. The CDR3 consists of 16 residues. Per germline, CDR1 MDHEN and CDR2 SYDVKM. The trim removed 4 bases at V and 5 bases at J, leaving 10 bases unmatched. The CDR3 spells CASSSRTGGVRETQYF. The DNA of the CDR3 is TGTGCCAGCAGTTCACGGACAGGGGGGGTGAGGGAGACCCAGTACTTC. The whole variable domain, remainder taken from reference TRBV28 and TRBJ2-5, is DVKVTQSSRYLVKRTGEKVFLECVQDMDHENMFWYRQDPGLGLRLIYFSYDVKMKEKGDIPEGYSVSREKKERFSLILESASTNQTSMYLCASSSRTGGVRETQYFGPGTRLLVL.

This clone was counted once. V usage is TRBV2 and J usage is TRBJ1-2; the D is unclear. The CDR3 runs to 11 residues. The germline V and J ends were trimmed by 8 bases and 3 bases, with 7 bases remaining between them. Germline-derived CDR1 and CDR2 are SNHLY and FYNNEI. The CDR3 protein is CASGADYGYTF. The CDR3 coding sequence is TGTGCCAGCGGTGCCGACTATGGCTACACCTTC.

This clone is a singleton in its sample. The chain combines TRBV11-3 with TRBJ2-1; D possibly corresponds to TRBD2 (6 bases). The V end lost 3 bases, the J end lost 7 bases, and 10 bases lay between the germline ends. The CDR3 has 13 amino acids. Looked up from germline, CDR1 is SGHNT and CDR2 is YENEEA. The CDR3 DNA is TGTGCCAGCAGCTTCGGGGACTTGAATGAGCAGTTCTTC. Its protein is CASSFGDLNEQFF.

A few counts support this clone. The chain has TRBV29-1 and TRBJ1-4; D unresolved. From germline, CDR1 is SQVTM and CDR2 ANQGSEA. The V end was cut by 6 bases, the J end by 6 bases, with 8 bases between. The CDR3 totals 11 residues. CDR3 in amino acids: CSVWKDEKLFF. Here the CDR3 DNA reads TGCAGCGTCTGGAAAGATGAAAAACTGTTTTTT. Together with reference TRBV29-1 and TRBJ1-4, the CDR3 gives the full variable domain: SAVISQKPSRDICQRGTSLTIQCQVDSQVTMMFWYRQQPGQSLTLIATANQGSEATYESGFVIDKFPISRPNLTFSTLTVSNMSPEDSSIYLCSVWKDEKLFFGSGTQLSVL.

The chain joins TRBV6-2 or TRBV6-3 to TRBJ2-3, with D unclear. V lost 0 bases to trimming and J lost 2 bases, with 15 bases between them. The length of the CDR3 is 17 residues. CDR1 is MNHEY, CDR2 SVGEGT, per germline. CDR3 in DNA: TGTGCCAGCAGTTACTCCCCCCAGCGAGACCTCACAGATACGCAGTATTTT. Translated: CASSYSPQRDLTDTQYF.

This rearrangement joins TRBV2 to TRBJ2-7; TRBD1 or TRBD2 may be the D gene (5 bases each). Germline CDR1 SNHLY, CDR2 FYNNEI. There are 13 residues in the CDR3. Trimming shortened V by 4 bases and J by 2 bases, and 9 bases separated the two germline ends. CDR3 sequence (DNA): TGTGCCAGCAGTGGGGACCGGACCTACGAGCAGTACTTC. Translation: CASSGDRTYEQYF.

The CDR3 is CASSPRDNEQFF. For the CDR3, the DNA is TGTGCCAGCAGTCCTAGGGACAATGAGCAGTTCTTC. The chain uses TRBV6-5 and TRBJ2-1; D ambiguous. Trimming cost V 5 bases and J 5 bases, with 7 bases left between them. From germline, CDR1 is MNHEY and CDR2 SVGAGI. This CDR3 has 12 residues.

The CDR3 here is CASSVVAETYEQYF. CDR3 bases: TGTGCCAGCAGCGTAGTAGCAGAAACCTACGAGCAGTACTTC. The chain uses TRBV9 and TRBJ2-7; D ambiguous. The CDR3 runs to 14 residues. The V and J ends lost 0 bases and 2 bases respectively, with 9 bases between them. In germline, CDR1 is SGDLS, CDR2 YYNGEE.

The chain couples TRBV18 to TRBJ1-2; D is unclear. Trimming pared 1 base from V and 7 bases from J, leaving 13 bases between. Germline CDR1 and CDR2: KGHSH and LQKENI. This CDR3 comprises 14 residues. The CDR3 DNA follows: TGTGCCAGCTCACCACAAAGGACTTATGCTGGCTACACCTTC. Translating gives CASSPQRTYAGYTF.